These T cell receptor beta chains were read from a single sample in a study of blood T cell repertoires in COVID-19. The protocol was immunoSEQ multiplex PCR, while the TCRdb copy is restricted to in-frame clones and leaves out a portion. The sample holds tens of thousands of clones; about 86% are singletons and the top ten take roughly three fifths. The sequenced sample was peripheral blood. Every receptor here comes from a man aged 70-80 years with acute or convalescent COVID-19. The CDR3 runs from the conserved cysteine through the conserved F or W. A D gene is named only where the DNA matches it firmly. Clone size is shown for a subset of rows, as once, few, many or a class of expanded clone.

v_call	j_call	clone_size	d_call	cdr3_aa	cdr3_nt
TRBV9	TRBJ2-1	-	TRBD1	CASSARDRGSEQFF	TGTGCCAGCAGCGCCCGGGACAGGGGGAGTGAGCAGTTCTTC
TRBV6-5	TRBJ2-7	once	TRBD1	CASSLYWDSNYEQYF	TGTGCCAGCAGTTTATACTGGGACAGCAACTACGAGCAGTACTTC
TRBV9	TRBJ2-1	-	TRBD1	CASSVEGDRDEQFF	TGTGCCAGCAGCGTAGAAGGGGACAGGGATGAGCAGTTCTTC
TRBV5-4	TRBJ2-7	-	-	CASSLDRTTYEQYF	TGTGCCAGCAGCTTGGACCGCACTACCTACGAGCAGTACTTC
TRBV6-6	TRBJ2-7	-	TRBD2	CASLAGSYEQYF	TGTGCCAGCCTAGCGGGCTCCTACGAGCAGTACTTC
TRBV11-2	TRBJ1-2	many	-	CASSERQAEDYTF	TGTGCCAGCAGCGAACGACAGGCGGAAGACTACACCTTC
TRBV30	TRBJ2-7	once	TRBD2	CAWSRGGGTYEQYF	TGTGCCTGGAGTAGAGGCGGGGGGACTTACGAGCAGTACTTC
TRBV7-9	TRBJ1-5	-	-	CASSLGQVSAQHF	TGTGCCAGCAGCTTAGGACAGGTTTCGGCCCAGCATTTT
TRBV2	TRBJ1-2	-	-	CASTEASGYTF	TGTGCCAGCACCGAGGCATCTGGCTACACCTTC
TRBV30	TRBJ2-1	once	TRBD2	CAGLGLAGGGEQFF	TGTGCCGGGTTGGGACTAGCGGGAGGAGGTGAGCAGTTCTTC
TRBV3-1/TRBV3-2	TRBJ2-1	-	-	CASSQARQGGYNEQFF	TGTGCCAGCAGCCAAGCCCGGCAGGGGGGCTACAATGAGCAGTTCTTC
TRBV10-3	TRBJ1-1	once	TRBD1	CAISSSDRVNTEAFF	TGTGCCATCAGTAGTTCGGACAGGGTGAACACTGAAGCTTTCTTT
TRBV27	TRBJ2-1	many	TRBD2	CASSWSGGFNEQFF	TGTGCCAGCAGTTGGTCGGGGGGGTTCAATGAGCAGTTCTTC
TRBV7-9	TRBJ2-3	-	-	CASGPGTDTQYF	TGTGCCAGTGGACCAGGGACAGATACGCAGTATTTT
TRBV6-5	TRBJ2-5	-	-	CASSYGRAGETQYF	TGTGCCAGCAGTTATGGCCGGGCGGGGGAGACCCAGTACTTC